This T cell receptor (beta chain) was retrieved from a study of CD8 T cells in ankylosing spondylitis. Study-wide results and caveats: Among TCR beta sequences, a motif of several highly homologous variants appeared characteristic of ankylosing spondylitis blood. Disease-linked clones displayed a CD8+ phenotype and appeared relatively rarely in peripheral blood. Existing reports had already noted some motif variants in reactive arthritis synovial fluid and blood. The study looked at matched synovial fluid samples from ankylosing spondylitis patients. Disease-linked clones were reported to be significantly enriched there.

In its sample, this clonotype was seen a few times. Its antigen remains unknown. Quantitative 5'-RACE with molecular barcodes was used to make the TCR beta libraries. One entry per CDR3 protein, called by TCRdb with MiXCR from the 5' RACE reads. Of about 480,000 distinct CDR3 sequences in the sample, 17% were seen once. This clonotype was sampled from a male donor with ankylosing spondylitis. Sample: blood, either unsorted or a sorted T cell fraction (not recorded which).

The CDR3 loop is CASSQDGQGNSPLHF. CDR3 DNA: TGTGCCAGCAGCCAAGACGGACAGGGAAATTCACCCCTCCACTTT. This chain links TRBV3-1 with TRBJ1-6, with 8 bases lining up with TRBD1. The V gene's germline CDR1 is LGHDT and CDR2 YNNKEL (reference sequence). With V trimmed by 0 bases and J by 7 bases, 2 bases remained unmatched. The CDR3 is made up of 15 amino acids. Variable domain in full (rest from reference TRBV3-1 and TRBJ1-6): DTAVSQTPKYLVTQMGNDKSIKCEQNLGHDTMYWYKQDSKKFLKIMFSYNNKELIINETVPNRFSPKSPDKAHLNLHINSLELGDSAVYFCASSQDGQGNSPLHFGNGTRLTVT.